The subject of this entry is one TCR delta chain. The CDR3 runs 19 residues. Per the germline V gene, CDR1 is GEAIGNYY and CDR2 is EKD. Germline trimming cut 1 base from V and 0 bases from J; bases unmatched to any gene: 6. The data were taken from a study of gamma-delta T cells after stem cell transplantation. TCRdb reanalyzed the RT-PCR reads using CATT. The table has about 1,400 delta-chain clones, about 12% seen once. The receptor comes from a human donor. It is not recorded whose cells these are; they may come from a transplant donor. The chain has TRDV2 and TRDJ3; 9 nucleotides match TRDD3. Sequencing was carried out using gamma-delta T cells. The CDR3 loop is CACDTLGDENSWDTRQMFF. The CDR3 DNA sequence: TGTGCCTGTGACACTCTGGGGGATGAGAACTCCTGGGACACCCGACAGATGTTTTTC.